Given below is one T cell receptor beta chain in context. Its antigen is still unknown. No much larger clonotype is one base removed from it; base qualities were not supplied. Library preparation used the immunoSEQ multiplex PCR assay. A mixture of 60 forward primers for TCR Vbeta segments and 13 reverse primers for TCR Jbeta segments was used in the multiplex PCR. The CDR3 region of rearranged TCR beta genes was amplified from genomic DNA by a multiplex PCR assay. Amplified TCR beta libraries were sequenced as 87-base-pair reads on the Illumina HiSeq System. In the original analysis: In a later analysis, tens of millions of unique TCR beta chains were counted across the roughly 610 repertoires, and roughly 10 million of these chains were shared by at least two donors. Raw reads were error-corrected and collapsed into unique sequences by a nearest-neighbor algorithm in which closely related sequences were merged to remove PCR and sequencing errors. V, D and J gene segments were assigned by aligning CDR3 sequences to IMGT reference sequences. For a sequence to be retained, a match of at least six nucleotides was required to both a V gene segment and a J gene segment. Rearrangements were called productive when the CDR3 lacked stop codons and stayed in frame with V and J; all others were non-productive. CDR3 was defined by IMGT convention, running from the second conserved V-encoded cysteine to the conserved J-encoded phenylalanine. In an earlier analysis of around 540 of the donors, sequences lacking an unambiguous match to a single V gene segment were excluded. An earlier analysis of several hundred of the donors called V segments functional above 56.7% productive rearrangements and segregating when the between-donor standard deviation exceeded 5%. A statistical classification framework was built to diagnose cytomegalovirus status from the catalog of TCR beta chain sequences. A later analysis assigned V and J genes by comparing TCR nucleotide sequences with IMGT/GENE-DB human TR gene sequences. In a later analysis, CDR3 sequences and most-parsimonious VDJ recombination scenarios were assigned using the TCRdist pipeline. In a later analysis, every TCR beta chain was defined by the combination of its CDR3 amino acid sequence and its V-gene family, and reads without a unique V-gene family were dropped. To address suspected cross-contamination and a sequencing artifact, a later analysis removed around 600 highly shared, low-generation-probability nucleotide sequences. In a later analysis, a clonal expansion index was calculated for each public chain from normalized within-repertoire ranks of inferred template counts. Generation probabilities in a later analysis came from a VDJ recombination model fitted to out-of-frame rearrangements, and those results were checked against IGoR. In a later analysis, TCR-TCR, TCR-HLA and TCR-CMV co-occurrence was scored with hypergeometric tests, and a repertoire-size bias correction was applied to TCR pairs. In a later analysis, false discovery rates were estimated by permuting HLA or CMV assignments 20 times. In a later analysis, co-occurring TCRs were grouped using DBSCAN, and TCRdist sequence similarity was added for clustering within HLA-allele-positive subsets. For co-occurrence clustering, repertoires with fewer than 30,000 or more than 120,000 public chains were excluded, along with roughly 5 repertoires with anomalous nucleotide sharing. TCRdb holds this immuneACCESS table with in-frame rearrangements only. Some clones are missing; in checked studies, unresolved V genes explain under half, and the rest has no known cause. V, J and clone size are those of that table, while D and trimming were read from the DNA. The sample yields about 100,000 clones; about 70% were counted once. The ten largest clonotypes hold 1.9% of the sample.

The cohort comprised several hundred healthy bone marrow donors. Cohort members were all nominally healthy when sampled, although unrecorded immune exposures were likely present. The donor tested CMV seronegative and was one of the 352 seronegative cohort members. Every donor gave a peripheral blood sample, and the peripheral blood mononuclear cells from that sample were used for TCR beta sequencing. Genomic DNA was extracted from the blood cell samples with the Qiagen DNeasy Blood Extraction Kit. The sample belongs to a study of cytomegalovirus exposure and HLA in healthy donors listed by TCRdb under 2017. Some background on the complete study: According to an earlier analysis of a few hundred of the donors, about 179 million T cells yielded 90 million to 130 million unique TCR beta sequences and approximately 300 Gb of sequence data. Roughly 300 gigabases of sequencing data and about 92 million unique TCR sequences made up an early release that covered under 750 HLA-typed donors. Among the approximately 400 genotyped donors, 81% belonged to the genetic ancestry cluster associated with self-reported Caucasian donors. The study aimed to test whether signatures of past pathogen exposure could be identified by cataloging public T cell receptors. The T cell repertoires of 666 subjects were profiled by immunosequencing and related to cytomegalovirus serostatus. Along with the roughly 710-subject first cohort, a separate validation cohort of around 110 different subjects was used. To predict cytomegalovirus infection status, the study brought together high-throughput TCR immunosequencing, statistical association of individual TCRs with disease status, and machine learning. A later analysis re-analyzed previously published TCR beta repertoires from approximately 700 donors and added high-resolution HLA genotyping to study TCR occurrence patterns. Rather than using new phenotypic data, the later analysis identified candidate immune exposures from TCR beta sequences and from how often those sequences occurred across donors. To decide whether each TCR beta V gene segment behaved as functional or pseudogenic, an earlier analysis of approximately 600 of the donors relied on high-throughput TCR beta sequencing. Donor age, sex, ethnicity and CMV serostatus were compiled together with the repertoire data. In a later genetic analysis, genome-wide SNP genotypes for about 65% of the 666 donors were used, and that subset was treated as a discovery cohort. All discovery cohort repertoires had been generated using a single sequencing platform. HLA typing covered class I and class II loci at four-digit resolution. Typing coverage differed by locus: A, B, C, DRB1 and DQB1 were typed in about 620-640 donors, DQA1 in approximately 520, DPA1 in 606, and DPB1 in around 440. Because of strong linkage in the cohort, 5 or 6 DR-DQ haplotypes were treated as single units for association and clustering. Among around 400 genotyped donors of the cohort, an average of approximately 230,000 unique TCR beta nucleotide sequences were sequenced per donor, roughly a sixth of them non-productive. The paper's findings and limits, for the study overall: According to a later analysis, most CMV-associated TCR beta chains appeared to be HLA-restricted, and the HLA associations seemed to be driven largely by CMV exposure. A cluster of highly shared sequence variants was judged likely to be a technical artifact of the sequencing pipeline. Because the 87-base-pair reads could not distinguish some IMGT-functional V segments, including TRBV6-2 and TRBV6-3, those segments were excluded. In the study, about 150 TCR beta chains were listed as associated with cytomegalovirus. When HLA alleles, especially DR and DQ, strongly co-occurred, attributing TCR associations to individual alleles was difficult. Several of the top co-occurrence clusters appeared to be linked to parvovirus B19, influenza, CMV and Epstein-Barr virus, according to a later analysis. A further reported finding was that TCR beta sequences accurately predicted the HLA-A and HLA-B alleles for most subjects in the first cohort. Only TCR beta chains were sequenced in this cohort, and the absence of alpha or paired-chain data limited detectable features. Compared with the approximately 600-donor mean, donors in an Asian-associated ancestry cluster had fewer N-insertions in productive TCRs, according to a later genetic analysis. Because HLA typing was missing for some donors at each locus, association tests included only the typed subset. A later analysis found that HLA-associated TCR beta chains were more clonally expanded and had lower generation probabilities than equally common non-associated chains. A later analysis found that TCR association rates varied across HLA loci, with DRB1 alleles showing the most associated TCRs and HLA-C alleles the fewest. In vitro tests confirmed that a few of the cytomegalovirus-associated TCR beta chains recognize cytomegalovirus antigens. Specific HLA alleles were associated with 16,951 TCR beta sequences at a false discovery rate of 0.05 in a later analysis. Across donors, most TCR sequences were observed very rarely, whereas some public TCRs were present in many individuals. Roughly uniform sequencing depth across donors was assumed in presence/absence analyses, although this assumption may not hold. Correlated functional status among segregating V segments might be attributable to linkage disequilibrium, but an unknown experimental factor could not be ruled out. The classifier was reported to diagnose cytomegalovirus status with high specificity and sensitivity in both the original and validation cohorts. The only immune exposure information available for the cohort was CMV serostatus. In an earlier analysis of about 600 of the donors, most TCR beta V segments appeared in productive rearrangements about 87% or about 30% of the time, broadly matching IMGT annotations. It was suggested by the authors that the approach could potentially be generalized to other disease states and immunological phenotypes. A later genetic analysis associated a missense DCLRE1C variant with V-gene and J-gene trimming of TCR beta chains, and an independent cohort replicated the association. Because counts were too low, under 20 rarely observed V segments, including chromosome 9 orphons, were left out of the earlier analysis of 587 of the donors.

After removal of 3 bases from V and 2 bases from J, the junction retains 3 bases not matched to a gene. The CDR3 runs 15 amino acids, cysteine and phenylalanine included. Solely the CDR3 DNA is kept, with 45 bases framed from the first base. CDR1 and CDR2 were assigned from the germline V gene as SGHTA and FQGNSA. This receptor was identified in a woman aged 40-49 years in good health and CMV-seronegative. The rearranged segments are TRBV7-2 and TRBJ2-7; 11 of the junction bases match TRBD2. Sequenced: PBMCs. The CDR3 is CASSLTSGVPYEQYF. The nucleotide sequence is TGTGCCAGCAGCTTGACTAGCGGGGTCCCCTACGAGCAGTACTTC.